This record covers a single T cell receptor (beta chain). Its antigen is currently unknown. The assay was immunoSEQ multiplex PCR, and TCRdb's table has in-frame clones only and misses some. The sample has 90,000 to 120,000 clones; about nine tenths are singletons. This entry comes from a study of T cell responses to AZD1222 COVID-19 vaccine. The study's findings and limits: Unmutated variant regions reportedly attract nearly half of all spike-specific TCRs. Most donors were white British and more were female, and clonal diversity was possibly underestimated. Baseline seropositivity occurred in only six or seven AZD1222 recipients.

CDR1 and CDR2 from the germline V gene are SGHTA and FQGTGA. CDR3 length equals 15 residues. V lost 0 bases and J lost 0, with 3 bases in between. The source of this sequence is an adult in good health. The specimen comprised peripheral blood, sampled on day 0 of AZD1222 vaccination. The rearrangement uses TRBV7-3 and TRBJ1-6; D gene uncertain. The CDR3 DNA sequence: TGTGCCAGCAGCTTAACGGGCTCCTATAATTCACCCCTCCACTTT. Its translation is CASSLTGSYNSPLHF. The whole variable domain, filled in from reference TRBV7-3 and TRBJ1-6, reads GAGVSQTPSNKVTEKGKYVELRCDPISGHTALYWYRQSLGQGPEFLIYFQGTGAADDSGLPNDRFFAVRPEGSVSTLKIQRTERGDSAVYLCASSLTGSYNSPLHFGNGTRLTVT.